The 21 T cell receptor beta chains in this list originate from one sample, sequenced in a study of OX40 agonist ivuxolimab in advanced cancers. Method: immunoSEQ multiplex PCR; TCRdb's copy keeps in-frame clones and lacks some. The sample gives about 67,000 clones, about 85% of which show up once; roughly 2% is in the top ten. Sequences were derived from CD4+ or CD8+ T cells sorted from blood, sampled in a trial of the OX40 agonist ivuxolimab. The receptors derive from an adult with an advanced solid tumor such as melanoma, head and neck, liver or kidney cancer.

This chain connects TRBV7-8 to TRBJ2-3; 9 nucleotides line up with TRBD1. The V gene end was trimmed by 5 bases and the J gene end by 2 bases; junction bases not matched to a gene: 5. Germline V gene data show CDR1 as SGHVS and CDR2 as FQNEAQ. The CDR3 length is 15 residues. The CDR3 region is CASSQQGANTDTQYF. As DNA, the CDR3 is TGTGCCAGCAGCCAACAGGGGGCAAACACAGATACGCAGTATTTT. The variable domain in full, with the rest retrieved from reference TRBV7-8 and TRBJ2-3, is GAGVSQSPRYKVAKRGQDVALRCDPISGHVSLFWYQQALGQGPEFLTYFQNEAQLDKSGLPSDRFFAERPEGSVSTLKIQRTQQEDSAVYLCASSQQGANTDTQYFGPGTRLTVL.

The chain combines TRBV7-6 with TRBJ2-7; D not resolved. Trimming removed 4 bases from V and 2 bases from J, with 12 bases in between. Germline values: CDR1 SGHVS, CDR2 FNYEAQ. This CDR3 has 14 amino acids. The CDR3 region has the DNA TGTGCCAGCAGCTCTCAATCAGGAGCCTACGAGCAGTACTTC. Translation gives CASSSQSGAYEQYF.

Notes on this clone: At one boundary the junction diverges from the germline segment, which might be a read error. This chain joins TRBV10-1 and TRBJ2-3; TRBD2 is a possible D gene (5 bases). The CDR3 runs to 14 residues. The germline CDR1 and CDR2 sequences are WNHNN and SYGVQD (reference sequence). The CDR3 DNA reads as TGCGCCAGCAGTGAGTCGATGGCAGCGGATATGCAGTATTTT. Amino acids: CASSESMAADMQYF.

This clone turned up a few times. The chain employs TRBV6-1 and TRBJ1-2; D unclear. This CDR3 region has 12 residues. V was clipped by 4 bases and J by 4 bases, with 7 bases between them. Looked up from germline, CDR1 is MNHNS and CDR2 is SASEGT. This CDR3 is CASSGDGYGYTF. The CDR3, as DNA: TGTGCCAGCAGTGGCGACGGCTATGGCTACACCTTC.

CDR3 protein: CASKGLAGASYEQYF. CDR3 DNA: TGCGCCAGCAAAGGACTAGCGGGAGCCTCCTACGAGCAGTACTTC. The J gene is TRBJ2-7, the V gene TRBV5-1; TRBD2 agrees at 13 bases. The CDR3 is 15 amino acids. J was trimmed by 0 bases and V by 6 bases; bases with no gene match: 3. Germline loops: CDR1 SGHRS, CDR2 YFSETQ.

The chain joins TRBV4-2 to TRBJ1-5; tentatively, D is TRBD1 (6 bases). CDR1 is LGHNA, CDR2 YNFKEQ, per germline. The V end was cut by 0 bases, the J end by 6 bases, with 15 bases between. CDR3 length equals 16 residues. DNA for the CDR3: TGTGCCAGCAGCCAAGAACCGGGGGGGCTAAGTCAGCCCCAGCATTTT. This encodes CASSQEPGGLSQPQHF.

The chain employs TRBV28 and TRBJ1-5; a weak D match, TRBD1 (6 bases). The CDR3 has 14 residues. CDR1 and CDR2 from the germline V gene are MDHEN and SYDVKM. V was shortened by 3 bases and J by 7 bases, with 13 bases between the two germline ends. The CDR3, as DNA: TGTGCCAGCAGTTTGGCGGGGGCAGGACAGCCCCAGCATTTT. This codes for CASSLAGAGQPQHF. The full variable domain, rest sourced from reference TRBV28 and TRBJ1-5, is DVKVTQSSRYLVKRTGEKVFLECVQDMDHENMFWYRQDPGLGLRLIYFSYDVKMKEKGDIPEGYSVSREKKERFSLILESASTNQTSMYLCASSLAGAGQPQHFGDGTRLSIL.

J is TRBJ2-7 and V is TRBV14; 10 bases are a match to TRBD1. Germline assignment: CDR1 SGHDN and CDR2 FVKESK. The junction had 14 bases not matched to a gene; V was cut back by 3 bases and J by 6 bases. This CDR3 comprises 17 residues. CDR3 region: CASSHLTGGAFSGEQYF. The CDR3, as DNA: TGTGCCAGCAGCCACCTGACAGGGGGCGCTTTCTCCGGCGAGCAGTACTTC.

The CDR3: CASNVGSGRRETQYF. In nucleotides, the CDR3 is TGCGCCAGCAACGTTGGTAGCGGGAGAAGGGAGACCCAGTACTTC. The chain joins TRBV23-1 to TRBJ2-5; 9 nucleotides match TRBD2. TRBV23-1 is annotated as an ORF whose role is uncertain. Trimming at V came to 7 bases and at J to 5 bases, leaving 11 bases not matched to a gene. The CDR3 consists of 15 residues.

The chain employs TRBV5-5 and TRBJ1-2; D is unresolved. From germline, CDR1 is SGHKS and CDR2 YYEKEE (reference sequence). Trimming shortened V by 0 bases and J by 8 bases, and 20 bases separated the two germline ends. The CDR3 spans 16 residues. The CDR3 here is CASSLGSYILDSGYTF. The DNA of the CDR3 is TGTGCCAGCAGCTTGGGGTCGTATATACTTGATTCCGGCTACACCTTC.

The chain combines TRBV9 with TRBJ2-7; D not certain. The CDR3 has 14 residues. In germline, CDR1 is SGDLS, CDR2 YYNGEE. V was clipped by 3 bases and J by 6 bases, with 16 bases between them. CDR3 protein: CASSDRLGSGEQYF. CDR3 bases: TGTGCCAGCAGCGACCGTCTAGGTTCCGGCGAGCAGTACTTC.

This clone was seen just once. The chain employs TRBV27 and TRBJ1-6; D is unclear. The CDR3 is 14 amino acids. The germline V gene has CDR1 MNHEY and CDR2 SMNVEV (reference sequence). Trimming shortened V by 0 bases and J by 10 bases, and 10 bases separated the two germline ends. CDR3 protein: CASSLSRNVSPLHF. The CDR3 bases are TGTGCCAGCAGTTTATCCAGGAATGTGTCACCCCTCCACTTT.

With respect to this clone: Because the CDR3's place on the DNA is in doubt, the DNA is left out and the CDR3 is given as listed by TCRdb. The chain couples TRBV28 to TRBJ1-5; TRBD1, as called in the table, went unchecked against the DNA. Germline V gene lookup returns CDR1 MDHEN and CDR2 SYDVKM. From its first to its last residue, the CDR3 has 15 amino acids. CDR3 sequence: CASSSSDRANQPQHF.

The chain is built from TRBV9 and TRBJ2-5; D is possibly TRBD2 (7 bases). V shed 0 bases and J shed 1 base, with 13 bases lying between them. In germline, CDR1 is SGDLS, CDR2 YYNGEE. The CDR3 consists of 16 residues. DNA of the CDR3: TGTGCCAGCAGCGTAGATGGGGGGGCCCTCCAAGAGACCCAGTACTTC. Translating it yields CASSVDGGALQETQYF.

The J gene is TRBJ2-1, the V gene TRBV6-1; D is possibly TRBD2 (6 bases). Trimming took off 7 bases at V and 2 bases at J, with 9 bases between the two ends. This CDR3 has 13 residues. Per germline, CDR1 MNHNS and CDR2 SASEGT. As DNA, the CDR3 is TGTGCCAGCAACGGCGGGGCCTACAATGAGCAGTTCTTC. As protein: CASNGGAYNEQFF.

This clone was found a few times. The chain recombines TRBV4-2 with TRBJ2-1; 9 bases align to TRBD2. Germline-derived CDR1 and CDR2 are LGHNA and YNFKEQ. The CDR3 has 15 amino acids. With 0 bases clipped from V and 9 bases from J, the junction kept 6 bases outside the gene matches. The CDR3 region is CASSQEVTSGFEQFF. CDR3 nucleotide sequence: TGTGCCAGCAGCCAAGAGGTGACTAGCGGCTTTGAGCAGTTCTTC.

The genes are TRBV10-2 and TRBJ1-5, with 8 bases fitting TRBD1. CDR3 size: 14 residues. CDR1 is WSHSY and CDR2 is SAAADI in the germline V gene. V lost 4 bases, J lost 5 bases, and 4 bases stayed unmatched. CDR3 region: CASSGTGMDQPQHF. CDR3 DNA: TGCGCCAGCAGTGGGACAGGGATGGATCAGCCCCAGCATTTT.

This sequence joins TRBV5-4 and TRBJ2-3, with 7 nucleotides matching TRBD1. Germline-derived CDR1 and CDR2 are SGHNT and YYREEE (reference sequence). The trim removed 5 bases at V and 6 bases at J, leaving 9 bases unmatched. The CDR3 totals 14 residues. CDR3 residues: CASSSGTEGDTQYF. The DNA for the CDR3 is TGTGCCAGCAGTTCCGGGACAGAAGGGGATACGCAGTATTTT.

The V gene is TRBV10-3, the J gene TRBJ2-3; TRBD2 aligns across 12 bases. Trimming cost V 6 bases and J 0 bases; bases outside gene matches: 1. Germline CDR1 ENHRY, CDR2 SYGVKD. The CDR3 is made up of 15 amino acids. CDR3 region: CAIRGTSGSTDTQYF. DNA of the CDR3: TGTGCCATCAGAGGGACTAGCGGGAGCACAGATACGCAGTATTTT.

J is TRBJ2-6 and V is TRBV7-2; weak D call: TRBD1 (6 bases). This CDR3 has 16 amino acids. The germline V gene has CDR1 SGHTA and CDR2 FQGNSA. Trimming shortened V by 7 bases and J by 0 bases, and 13 bases separated the two germline ends. For the CDR3, the DNA is TGTGCCAGCATTCCCCCAGGGGTCTCTGGGGCCAACGTCCTGACTTTC. As protein: CASIPPGVSGANVLTF.

This chain joins TRBV10-3 and TRBJ2-2, with D possibly matching TRBD2 (5 bases). Trimming removed 7 bases at V and 1 base at J, with 10 bases between. Germline V lookup: CDR1 ENHRY, CDR2 SYGVKD. The CDR3 contains 14 residues. The CDR3 region is CAITERENTGELFF. For the CDR3, the DNA is TGTGCCATCACCGAACGGGAGAACACCGGGGAGCTGTTTTTT.